This T cell receptor (beta chain) stems from a study of blood T cell repertoires in COVID-19. Trimming removed 5 bases from V and 3 bases from J; junction bases left unmatched: 11. The CDR3 sequence is 16 residues long. The germline V gene encodes CDR1 LNHDA and CDR2 SQIVND (reference sequence). Method: immunoSEQ multiplex PCR; TCRdb's copy keeps in-frame clones and lacks some. In the table there are about 190,000 clones, about 88% of which are singletons. This study enrolled people aged about 18 to 90 from approximately 25 US geographic areas. This clonotype was obtained from a woman in her thirties or forties in a cohort exposed to, infected with or recovered from COVID-19 (not recorded which). The chain uses TRBV19 and TRBJ1-1, with 8 positions matching TRBD1. Material for sequencing was PBMCs or T cells enriched from blood (not recorded which). Here the CDR3 DNA reads TGTGCCAGTAGTTTTCAATTCAGGGGGCGCGACACTGAAGCTTTCTTT. Protein: CASSFQFRGRDTEAFF.